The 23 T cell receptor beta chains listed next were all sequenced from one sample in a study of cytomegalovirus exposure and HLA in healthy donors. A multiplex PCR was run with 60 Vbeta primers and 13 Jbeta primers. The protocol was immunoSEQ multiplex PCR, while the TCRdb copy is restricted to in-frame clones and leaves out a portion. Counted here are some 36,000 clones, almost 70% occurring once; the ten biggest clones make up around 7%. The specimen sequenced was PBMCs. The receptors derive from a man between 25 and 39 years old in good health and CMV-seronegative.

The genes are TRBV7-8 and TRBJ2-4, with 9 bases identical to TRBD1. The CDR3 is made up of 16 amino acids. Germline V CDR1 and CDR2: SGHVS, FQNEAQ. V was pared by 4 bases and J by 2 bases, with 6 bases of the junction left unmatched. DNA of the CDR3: TGTGCCAGCAGCTCCACAGGGGGCGGAACCAAAAACATTCAGTACTTC. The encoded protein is CASSSTGGGTKNIQYF.

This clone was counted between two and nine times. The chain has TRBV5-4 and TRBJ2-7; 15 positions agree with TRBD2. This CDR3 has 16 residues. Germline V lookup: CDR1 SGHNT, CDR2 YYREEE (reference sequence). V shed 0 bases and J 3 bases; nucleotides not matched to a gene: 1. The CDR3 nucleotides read TGTGCCAGCAGCTTGGGGGGACTAGCGGGAGGCTACGAGCAGTACTTC. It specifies CASSLGGLAGGYEQYF. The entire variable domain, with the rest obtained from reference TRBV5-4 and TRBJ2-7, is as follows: ETGVTQSPTHLIKTRGQQVTLRCSSQSGHNTVSWYQQALGQGPQFIFQYYREEENGRGNFPPRFSGLQFPNYSSELNVNALELDDSALYLCASSLGGLAGGYEQYFGPGTRLTVT.

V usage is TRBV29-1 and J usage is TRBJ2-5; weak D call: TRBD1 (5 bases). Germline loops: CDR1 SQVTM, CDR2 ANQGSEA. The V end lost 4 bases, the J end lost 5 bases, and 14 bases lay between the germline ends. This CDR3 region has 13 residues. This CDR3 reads CSVGSRAGETQYF. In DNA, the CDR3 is TGCAGCGTTGGTTCCAGGGCAGGGGAGACCCAGTACTTC.

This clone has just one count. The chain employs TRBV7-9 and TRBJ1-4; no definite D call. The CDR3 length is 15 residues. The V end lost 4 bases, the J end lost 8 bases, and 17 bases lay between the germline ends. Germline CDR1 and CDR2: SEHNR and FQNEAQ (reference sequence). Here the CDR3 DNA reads TGTGCCAGCAGCTCATCCTCGGGGAAACGAGAAAAACTGTTTTTT. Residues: CASSSSSGKREKLFF.

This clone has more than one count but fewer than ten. The CDR3 DNA sequence: TGTGCCAGCACCGAGCGGCCTTACACCGGGGAGCTGTTTTTT. It specifies CASTERPYTGELFF. V and J are TRBV2 and TRBJ2-2; possible D gene TRBD2, 5 bases. CDR1 is SNHLY and CDR2 is FYNNEI in the germline V gene. This CDR3 is 14 amino acids long. Trimming cost V 7 bases and J 3 bases, with 12 bases left between them. Full variable domain (missing parts from reference TRBV2 and TRBJ2-2): EPEVTQTPSHQVTQMGQEVILRCVPISNHLYFYWYRQILGQKVEFLVSFYNNEISEKSEIFDDQFSVERPDGSNFTLKIRSTKLEDSAMYFCASTERPYTGELFFGEGSRLTVL.

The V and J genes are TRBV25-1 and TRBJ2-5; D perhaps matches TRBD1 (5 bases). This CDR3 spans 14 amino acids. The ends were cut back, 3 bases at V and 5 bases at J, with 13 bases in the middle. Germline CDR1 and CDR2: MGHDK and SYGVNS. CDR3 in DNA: TGTGCCAGCAGTGAGCAGGGCTATTGGGAGACCCAGTACTTC. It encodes CASSEQGYWETQYF.

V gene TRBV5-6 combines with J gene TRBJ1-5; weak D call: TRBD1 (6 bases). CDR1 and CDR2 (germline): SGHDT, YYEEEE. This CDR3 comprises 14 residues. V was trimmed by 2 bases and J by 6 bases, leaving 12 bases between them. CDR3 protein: CASSLQGVGQPQHF. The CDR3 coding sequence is TGTGCCAGCAGCTTACAGGGAGTGGGTCAGCCCCAGCATTTT. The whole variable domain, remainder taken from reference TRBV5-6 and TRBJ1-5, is DAGVTQSPTHLIKTRGQQVTLRCSPKSGHDTVSWYQQALGQGPQFIFQYYEEEERQRGNFPDRFSGHQFPNYSSELNVNALLLGDSALYLCASSLQGVGQPQHFGDGTRLSIL.

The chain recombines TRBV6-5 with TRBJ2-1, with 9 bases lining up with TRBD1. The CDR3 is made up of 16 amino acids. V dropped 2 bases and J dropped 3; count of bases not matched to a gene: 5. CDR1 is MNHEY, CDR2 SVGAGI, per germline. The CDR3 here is CASSYLGQGYYNEQFF. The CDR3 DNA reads TGTGCCAGCAGTTACCTGGGACAGGGTTACTACAATGAGCAGTTCTTC.

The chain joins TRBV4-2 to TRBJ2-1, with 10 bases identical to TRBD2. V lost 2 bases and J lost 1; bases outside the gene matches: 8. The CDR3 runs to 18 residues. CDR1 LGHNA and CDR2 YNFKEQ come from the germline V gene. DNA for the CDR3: TGTGCCAGCAGCCAACTAGCGGGAGTTACCGAGTCCTACAATGAGCAGTTCTTC. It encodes CASSQLAGVTESYNEQFF.

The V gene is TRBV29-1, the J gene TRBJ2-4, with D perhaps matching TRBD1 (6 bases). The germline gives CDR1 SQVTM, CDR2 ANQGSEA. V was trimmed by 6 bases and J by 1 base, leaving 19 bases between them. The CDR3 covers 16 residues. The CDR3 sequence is CSVYGRGQGAKNIQYF. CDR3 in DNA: TGCAGCGTCTACGGACGGGGCCAGGGGGCCAAAAACATTCAGTACTTC.

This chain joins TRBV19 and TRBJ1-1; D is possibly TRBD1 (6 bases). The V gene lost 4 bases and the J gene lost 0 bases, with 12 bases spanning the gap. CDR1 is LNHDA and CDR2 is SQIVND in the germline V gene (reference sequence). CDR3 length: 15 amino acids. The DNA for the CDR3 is TGTGCCAGTAGTAAACTTGGACAGCTGAACACTGAAGCTTTCTTT. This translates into CASSKLGQLNTEAFF.

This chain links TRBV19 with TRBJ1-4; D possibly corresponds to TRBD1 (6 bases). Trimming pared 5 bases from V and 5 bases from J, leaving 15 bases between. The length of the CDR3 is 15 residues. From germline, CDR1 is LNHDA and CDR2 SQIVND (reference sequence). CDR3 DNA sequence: TGTGCCAGTAGTGTACAGGGTTCGAAAAATGAAAAACTGTTTTTT. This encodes CASSVQGSKNEKLFF.

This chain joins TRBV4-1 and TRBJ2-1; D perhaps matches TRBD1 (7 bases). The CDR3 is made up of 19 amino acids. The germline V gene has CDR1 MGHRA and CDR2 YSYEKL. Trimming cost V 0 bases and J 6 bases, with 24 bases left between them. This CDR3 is CASSQDLFPGGGAFNEQFF. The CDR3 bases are TGCGCCAGCAGCCAAGATCTATTTCCAGGAGGGGGCGCATTCAATGAGCAGTTCTTC.

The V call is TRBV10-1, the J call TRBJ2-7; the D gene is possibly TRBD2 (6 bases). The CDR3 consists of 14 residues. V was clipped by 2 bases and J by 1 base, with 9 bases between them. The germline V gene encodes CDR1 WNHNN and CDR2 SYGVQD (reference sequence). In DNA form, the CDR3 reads TGCGCCAGCAGTGAGCGCCGGGGGTCCTACGAGCAGTACTTC. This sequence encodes CASSERRGSYEQYF.

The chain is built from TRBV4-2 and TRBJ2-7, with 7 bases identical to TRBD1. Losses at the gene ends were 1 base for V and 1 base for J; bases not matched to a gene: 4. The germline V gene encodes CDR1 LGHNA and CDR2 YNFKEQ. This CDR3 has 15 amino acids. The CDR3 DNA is TGTGCCAGCAGCCAAGTCCGGACAGGATCCTACGAGCAGTACTTC. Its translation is CASSQVRTGSYEQYF.

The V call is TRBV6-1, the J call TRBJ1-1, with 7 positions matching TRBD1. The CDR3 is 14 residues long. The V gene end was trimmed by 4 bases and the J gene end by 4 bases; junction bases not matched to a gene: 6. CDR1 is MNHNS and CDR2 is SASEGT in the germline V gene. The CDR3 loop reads CASSVHRGSTEAFF. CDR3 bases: TGTGCCAGCAGTGTCCACAGGGGAAGCACTGAAGCTTTCTTT.

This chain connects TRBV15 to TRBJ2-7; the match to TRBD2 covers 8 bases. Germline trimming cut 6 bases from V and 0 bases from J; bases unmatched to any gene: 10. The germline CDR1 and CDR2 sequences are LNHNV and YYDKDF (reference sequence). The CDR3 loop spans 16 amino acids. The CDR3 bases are TGTGCCACCAGACCTCTAGGGGCGGGGGGCTCCTACGAGCAGTACTTC. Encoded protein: CATRPLGAGGSYEQYF.

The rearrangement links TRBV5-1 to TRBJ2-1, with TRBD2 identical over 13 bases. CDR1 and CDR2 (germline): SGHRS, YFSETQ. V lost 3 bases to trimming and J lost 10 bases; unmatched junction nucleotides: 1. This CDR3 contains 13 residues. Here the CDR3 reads CASSSGLAGEQFF. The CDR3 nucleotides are TGCGCCAGCAGCTCGGGACTAGCGGGAGAGCAGTTCTTC.

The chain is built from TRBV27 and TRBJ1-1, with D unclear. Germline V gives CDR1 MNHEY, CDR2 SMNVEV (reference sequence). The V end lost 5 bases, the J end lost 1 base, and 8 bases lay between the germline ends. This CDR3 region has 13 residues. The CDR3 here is CASSQIANTEAFF. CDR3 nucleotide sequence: TGTGCCAGCAGTCAGATAGCGAACACTGAAGCTTTCTTT.

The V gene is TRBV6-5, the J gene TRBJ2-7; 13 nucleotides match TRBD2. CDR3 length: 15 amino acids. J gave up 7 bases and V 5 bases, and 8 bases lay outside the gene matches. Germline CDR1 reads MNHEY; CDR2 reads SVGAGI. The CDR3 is CASSRTSGRPGEQYF. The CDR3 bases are TGTGCCAGCAGTCGGACTAGCGGGAGACCGGGAGAGCAGTACTTC.

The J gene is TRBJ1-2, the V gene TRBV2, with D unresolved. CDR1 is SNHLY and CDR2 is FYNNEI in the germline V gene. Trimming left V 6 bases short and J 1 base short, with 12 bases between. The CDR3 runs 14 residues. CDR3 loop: CASSRGGSNYGYTF. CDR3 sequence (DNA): TGTGCCAGCAGCCGGGGAGGGAGTAACTATGGCTACACCTTC.

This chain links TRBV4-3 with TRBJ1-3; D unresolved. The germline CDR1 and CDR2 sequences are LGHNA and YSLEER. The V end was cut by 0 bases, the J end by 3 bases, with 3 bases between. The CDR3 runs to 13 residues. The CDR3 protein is CASSQDNGNTIYF. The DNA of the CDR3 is TGCGCCAGCAGCCAAGATAATGGAAACACCATATATTTT.

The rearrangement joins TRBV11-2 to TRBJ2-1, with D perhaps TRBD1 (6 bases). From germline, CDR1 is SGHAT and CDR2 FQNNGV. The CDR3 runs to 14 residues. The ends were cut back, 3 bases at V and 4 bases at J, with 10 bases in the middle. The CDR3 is CASSFNQGYNEQFF. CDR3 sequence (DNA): TGTGCCAGCAGCTTTAACCAGGGGTACAATGAGCAGTTCTTC.